These 22 T cell receptor beta chains share one sample of origin, sequenced in a study of T cells after yellow fever vaccination. From the 5' RACE reads, TCRdb called clonotypes with MiXCR, one entry per CDR3 protein. The profile shows some 500,000 distinct CDR3 sequences, approximately 12% of them singletons. The source was PBMCs, collected on the day of the yellow fever booster vaccination. These receptors all stem from a man in his thirties or forties who received the YFV17D yellow fever vaccine.

The V and J genes are TRBV14 and TRBJ2-7; D gene unclear. The V end lost 5 bases, the J end lost 0 bases, and 8 bases lay between the germline ends. The CDR3 extends over 13 amino acids. The germline gives CDR1 SGHDN, CDR2 FVKESK. In DNA form, the CDR3 reads TGTGCCAGCAGCGCCATAGCCTCCTACGAGCAGTACTTC. Its protein product is CASSAIASYEQYF.

The table lists this clonotype with a few counts. The rearrangement uses TRBV9 and TRBJ2-7; 14 positions agree with TRBD2. Per the germline V gene, CDR1 is SGDLS and CDR2 is YYNGEE. The CDR3 sequence is 16 residues long. The V and J ends lost 2 bases and 3 bases, in that order; junction bases with no gene match: 4. CDR3 sequence (DNA): TGTGCCAGCAGCGTGGGGACTAGCGGGAGTTACTACGAGCAGTACTTC. This encodes CASSVGTSGSYYEQYF.

This chain links TRBV12-3 or TRBV12-4 with TRBJ2-1, with TRBD2 matching 9 bases. The CDR3 contains 17 residues. The V gene end was trimmed by 5 bases and the J gene end by 1 base; junction bases not matched to a gene: 9. Written as DNA, the CDR3 is TGTGCCAGCAGTCCCCGGGTAGCGGGAGCGTCCTACAATGAGCAGTTCTTC. Protein: CASSPRVAGASYNEQFF.

This clonotype was seen only a few times. The V call is TRBV6-6, the J call TRBJ2-7, with D possibly TRBD1 on 6 matching bases. There are 13 residues in the CDR3. Germline CDR1 is MNHNY and CDR2 is SVGAGI (reference sequence). Trimming took 5 bases from V and 9 from J, leaving 17 bases between them. The CDR3 nucleotides read TGTGCCAGCAGTCCACTACAGGGTCTGGGGCAGTACTTC. Protein product: CASSPLQGLGQYF.

The table lists this clonotype with many counts. The chain recombines TRBV2 with TRBJ1-5; D gene ambiguous. The CDR3 has 14 amino acids. CDR1 and CDR2 (germline): SNHLY, FYNNEI. With 5 bases removed from V and 6 bases from J, the gap between germline ends came to 14 bases. The CDR3 sequence is CASSSGPEGQPQHF. DNA for the CDR3: TGTGCCAGCAGTTCCGGGCCGGAGGGTCAGCCCCAGCATTTT.

V usage is TRBV7-8 and J usage is TRBJ2-5, with D perhaps assigned TRBD1 or TRBD2 (5 bases each). The CDR3 runs 14 residues. Germline CDR1 SGHVS, CDR2 FQNEAQ. V dropped 5 bases and J dropped 7 bases, with 17 bases sitting between them. In DNA form, the CDR3 reads TGTGCCAGCAGCCCGATCTCTACGGGGACGACCCAGTACTTC. The encoded protein is CASSPISTGTTQYF.

This clonotype was observed at least ten times. V usage is TRBV5-1 and J usage is TRBJ2-3; a possible D gene is TRBD1 (6 bases). Looked up from germline, CDR1 is SGHRS and CDR2 is YFSETQ. The CDR3 consists of 15 residues. V lost 2 bases, J lost 2 bases, and 12 bases lay in between. This CDR3 is CASSLPQGPTDTQYF. CDR3 coding DNA: TGCGCCAGCAGCTTACCACAGGGTCCCACAGATACGCAGTATTTT.

The CDR3 is CATCRDRGLETQYF. In DNA form, the CDR3 reads TGCGCCACCTGCCGGGACAGGGGGCTGGAGACCCAGTACTTC. The chain joins TRBV23-1 to TRBJ2-5, with 12 bases identical to TRBD1. TRBV23-1 is known as an ORF, though its function is uncertain. Trimming took 10 bases from V and 5 from J; bases not matched to a gene: 8. This CDR3 comprises 14 residues.

This clonotype was detected only a few times. The chain employs TRBV5-1 and TRBJ2-2; 12 nucleotides line up with TRBD2. Germline V gene lookup returns CDR1 SGHRS and CDR2 YFSETQ. J gave up 3 bases and V 5 bases, and 5 bases lay outside the gene matches. The CDR3 loop spans 16 amino acids. CDR3 sequence: CASRKTSGSYTGELFF. In DNA form, the CDR3 reads TGCGCCAGCAGAAAGACTAGCGGGAGCTACACCGGGGAGCTGTTTTTT. The full variable domain, rest sourced from reference TRBV5-1 and TRBJ2-2, is KAGVTQTPRYLIKTRGQQVTLSCSPISGHRSVSWYQQTPGQGLQFLFEYFSETQRNKGNFPGRFSGRQFSNSRSEMNVSTLELGDSALYLCASRKTSGSYTGELFFGEGSRLTVL.

The rearrangement joins TRBV29-1 to TRBJ1-1; D may be TRBD1 (6 bases). V lost 7 bases and J lost 6, with 15 bases in between. The germline CDR1 and CDR2 sequences are SQVTM and ANQGSEA. The CDR3 loop spans 12 amino acids. The CDR3 is CSGGRGSSEAFF. DNA for the CDR3: TGCAGCGGGGGCAGGGGATCGTCTGAAGCTTTCTTT.

This clonotype was found a few times. The CDR3, as DNA: TGTGCCACCAGCCCTCAGGGCTCCAACGTCCTGACTTTC. Its protein product is CATSPQGSNVLTF. This chain uses TRBV15 with TRBJ2-6; D perhaps matches TRBD1 (5 bases). The V gene's germline CDR1 is LNHNV and CDR2 YYDKDF (reference sequence). The ends were cut back, 5 bases at V and 8 bases at J, with 10 bases in the middle. The CDR3 length is 13 residues.

The J gene is TRBJ2-3, the V gene TRBV11-1, with a weak D call TRBD2 (6 bases). In germline, CDR1 is SGHAT, CDR2 FQDESV (reference sequence). Trimming pared 5 bases from V and 0 bases from J, leaving 27 bases between. The CDR3 extends over 20 amino acids. The CDR3 protein is CASSLLRTWRETTSTDTQYF. In DNA, the CDR3 is TGTGCCAGCAGCCTCCTACGGACGTGGCGGGAAACTACGAGCACAGATACGCAGTATTTT. Variable domain in full (rest from reference TRBV11-1 and TRBJ2-3): EAEVAQSPRYKITEKSQAVAFWCDPISGHATLYWYRQILGQGPELLVQFQDESVVDDSQLPKDRFSAERLKGVDSTLKIQPAELGDSAMYLCASSLLRTWRETTSTDTQYFGPGTRLTVL.

The count of this clonotype is one. This chain's CDR3 is CASTSRREATDTQYF. In nucleotides, the CDR3 is TGTGCCAGTACCTCAAGGCGGGAGGCCACAGATACGCAGTATTTT. This chain uses TRBV19 with TRBJ2-3, with 8 bases that match TRBD2. With V trimmed by 7 bases and J by 2 bases, 8 bases remained unmatched. Germline CDR1 is LNHDA and CDR2 is SQIVND (reference sequence). The CDR3 spans 15 residues.

The chain carries TRBV18 and TRBJ2-7; D might be TRBD1 (6 bases). Germline V gene sequence: CDR1 KGHSH, CDR2 LQKENI. The CDR3 length is 12 residues. V shed 5 bases and J shed 5 bases, with 10 bases lying between them. CDR3 loop: CASSVNRDEQYF. DNA for the CDR3: TGTGCCAGCTCAGTAAACAGGGACGAGCAGTACTTC.

This clonotype showed up just a few times. V gene TRBV20-1 combines with J gene TRBJ2-1, with D perhaps TRBD2 (6 bases). The CDR3 extends over 15 amino acids. V dropped 1 base and J dropped 6 bases, with 16 bases sitting between them. The germline V gene encodes CDR1 DFQATT and CDR2 SNEGSKA (reference sequence). The CDR3 DNA is TGCAGTGCTAGAGGTCCTAGGTCGCGGGGCAATGAGCAGTTCTTC. Translation gives CSARGPRSRGNEQFF.

The V and J genes are TRBV6-1 and TRBJ2-5; 10 bases fit TRBD2. CDR1 MNHNS and CDR2 SASEGT come from the germline V gene. This CDR3 is 15 amino acids long. V lost 7 bases, J lost 5 bases, and 10 bases stayed unmatched. The CDR3 loop reads CASIPAGGFEETQYF. The DNA for the CDR3 is TGTGCCAGCATCCCAGCGGGAGGGTTCGAGGAGACCCAGTACTTC.

This clonotype was observed a handful of times. The chain carries TRBV20-1 and TRBJ2-7, with 14 nucleotides matching TRBD2. The CDR3 is made up of 15 amino acids. V lost 5 bases to trimming and J lost 7 bases; unmatched junction nucleotides: 10. Germline V gene sequence: CDR1 DFQATT, CDR2 SNEGSKA (reference sequence). The CDR3 bases are TGCAGTGCTCACTCCGGGACTAGCGGGAGCCAGGAGCAGTACTTC. Translation gives CSAHSGTSGSQEQYF.

The CDR3 loop reads CSAVSGSIRNEQFF. CDR3 nucleotides: TGCAGTGCTGTAAGCGGGAGTATCAGAAATGAGCAGTTCTTC. This sequence joins TRBV20-1 and TRBJ2-1; 8 bases agree with TRBD2. V was clipped by 5 bases and J by 7 bases; unmatched bases: 10. Germline V gives CDR1 DFQATT, CDR2 SNEGSKA (reference sequence). The CDR3 is 14 amino acids.

This clonotype was observed many times. J is TRBJ1-5 and V is TRBV5-1, with D possibly TRBD1 on 6 matching bases. The V end was cut by 1 base, the J end by 2 bases, with 7 bases between. CDR1 and CDR2 from the germline V gene are SGHRS and YFSETQ. This CDR3 spans 14 amino acids. The CDR3 here is CASSLRGGNQPQHF. DNA of the CDR3: TGCGCCAGCAGCTTGAGGGGGGGCAATCAGCCCCAGCATTTT. The complete variable domain, with remaining parts taken from reference TRBV5-1 and TRBJ1-5, reads KAGVTQTPRYLIKTRGQQVTLSCSPISGHRSVSWYQQTPGQGLQFLFEYFSETQRNKGNFPGRFSGRQFSNSRSEMNVSTLELGDSALYLCASSLRGGNQPQHFGDGTRLSIL.

V and J are TRBV5-1 and TRBJ2-2, with D unclear. Germline loops: CDR1 SGHRS, CDR2 YFSETQ. V dropped 6 bases and J dropped 4 bases, with 7 bases sitting between them. The CDR3 has 12 residues. The CDR3 protein is CASMVFTGELFF. The CDR3, as DNA: TGCGCCAGCATGGTTTTCACCGGGGAGCTGTTTTTT.

This clonotype was recorded a few times. The chain recombines TRBV18 with TRBJ1-1; D gene ambiguous. Germline CDR1 reads KGHSH; CDR2 reads LQKENI. This CDR3 spans 14 amino acids. V dropped 2 bases and J dropped 2 bases, with 9 bases sitting between them. The CDR3 here is CASSPFQENTEAFF. The CDR3 DNA reads as TGTGCCAGCTCACCATTTCAGGAAAACACTGAAGCTTTCTTT.

This clonotype has only a few counts. The J gene is TRBJ2-3, the V gene TRBV18; D call uncertain. V was shortened by 3 bases and J by 2 bases, with 9 bases between the two germline ends. Germline V lookup: CDR1 KGHSH, CDR2 LQKENI. The length of the CDR3 is 14 residues. CDR3 region: CASSPRIDTDTQYF. In nucleotides, the CDR3 is TGTGCCAGCTCACCCCGCATCGACACAGATACGCAGTATTTT.